The sequence of this TCR beta chain was determined in a study of blood T cell repertoires in COVID-19. This table comes from immunoSEQ multiplex PCR, and its TCRdb copy is limited to in-frame clones, with some not included. The table has a few hundred thousand clones, roughly nine tenths seen once. V dropped 3 bases and J dropped 9 bases, with 14 bases sitting between them. The CDR3 totals 13 residues. Germline V gives CDR1 MRHNA, CDR2 SNTAGT. This clone was detected once. The TCR was taken from a woman in her 30s with COVID-19, enrolled during active disease. The chain has TRBV6-4 and TRBJ2-5; D uncertain. The sequencing input was peripheral blood. The CDR3: CASSEDAGLAQYF. For the CDR3, the DNA is TGTGCCAGCAGTGAAGATGCCGGGTTGGCCCAGTACTTC.